A single sample is the source of the 23 T cell receptor beta chains below, sequenced in a study of blood T cell repertoires in COVID-19. Produced via immunoSEQ multiplex PCR; TCRdb's table is partial and in-frame only. The table has around 300,000 clones, roughly 90% seen once. The sample consisted of PBMCs or T cells enriched from blood (not recorded which). The source of these receptors is a woman in her 30s who had recovered from COVID-19.

The chain links TRBV9 to TRBJ2-1; D remains unclear. Germline loops: CDR1 SGDLS, CDR2 YYNGEE. V lost 0 bases and J lost 4, with 11 bases in between. This CDR3 is 15 amino acids long. CDR3 in amino acids: CASSVGWAVYNEQFF. The CDR3, as DNA: TGTGCCAGCAGCGTAGGATGGGCCGTATACAATGAGCAGTTCTTC.

The chain is built from TRBV4-1 and TRBJ2-3; D might be TRBD2 (5 bases). V was trimmed by 6 bases and J by 0 bases, leaving 16 bases between them. The CDR3 loop spans 16 amino acids. CDR1 is MGHRA, CDR2 YSYEKL, per germline. CDR3 amino acids: CASRDFPISSTDTQYF. For the CDR3, the DNA is TGCGCCAGCAGGGACTTCCCTATATCTAGCACAGATACGCAGTATTTT.

The chain is built from TRBV28 and TRBJ1-2, with 11 bases aligning to TRBD1. Germline V gene sequence: CDR1 MDHEN, CDR2 SYDVKM. V shed 0 bases and J 2 bases; nucleotides not matched to a gene: 5. This CDR3 is built from 17 residues. CDR3 amino acids: CASSLWGQGGENYGYTF. CDR3 DNA sequence: TGTGCCAGCAGTTTATGGGGACAGGGGGGAGAGAACTATGGCTACACCTTC.

The chain carries TRBV28 and TRBJ1-2; a weak D match, TRBD1 (5 bases). The germline CDR1 and CDR2 sequences are MDHEN and SYDVKM. The CDR3 is 16 residues long. Trimming removed 3 bases at V and 7 bases at J, with 21 bases between. CDR3 coding DNA: TGTGCCAGCAGTTTCATAGGCGGCAGGGAAGTTAGTGGCTACACCTTC. Encoded protein: CASSFIGGREVSGYTF.

The chain couples TRBV7-8 to TRBJ2-7, with D hard to call. The CDR3 sequence is 15 residues long. Trimming took off 6 bases at V and 0 bases at J, with 15 bases between the two ends. Germline CDR1 reads SGHVS; CDR2 reads FQNEAQ. The CDR3 region has the DNA TGTGCCAGCAGGTCTGGCGGCAGCCGCTCCTACGAGCAGTACTTC. It translates to CASRSGGSRSYEQYF.

This clone was counted a single time. The rearrangement links TRBV5-6 to TRBJ1-2, with D tentatively TRBD1 (5 bases). Trimming left V 4 bases short and J 4 bases short, with 11 bases between. From germline, CDR1 is SGHDT and CDR2 YYEEEE. CDR3 size: 13 residues. DNA for the CDR3: TGTGCCAGCAGCCTACGTAGGGGCTATGGCTACACCTTC. Amino acid sequence: CASSLRRGYGYTF. The full variable domain, completed using reference TRBV5-6 and TRBJ1-2, is DAGVTQSPTHLIKTRGQQVTLRCSPKSGHDTVSWYQQALGQGPQFIFQYYEEEERQRGNFPDRFSGHQFPNYSSELNVNALLLGDSALYLCASSLRRGYGYTFGSGTRLTVV.

The rearrangement joins TRBV9 to TRBJ1-2, with 8 bases fitting TRBD1. Germline V gives CDR1 SGDLS, CDR2 YYNGEE. This CDR3 spans 14 amino acids. After removal of 0 bases from V and 8 bases from J, the junction contained 6 bases not matched to a gene. CDR3 coding DNA: TGTGCCAGCAGCGTAGATGCAGGGGGCTGGGGCTACACCTTC. This encodes CASSVDAGGWGYTF.

The V gene is TRBV24-1, the J gene TRBJ2-2; 9 positions match TRBD2. CDR1 and CDR2 (germline): KGHDR, SFDVKD. V was clipped by 1 base and J by 5 bases; unmatched bases: 7. The CDR3 is made up of 17 amino acids. The CDR3 loop is CATSDFGTSLGTGELFF. For the CDR3, the DNA is TGTGCCACCAGTGATTTTGGGACTAGCTTGGGTACCGGGGAGCTGTTTTTT.

V is TRBV5-1 and J is TRBJ1-6; D uncertain. The V end was cut by 4 bases, the J end by 6 bases, with 20 bases between. The CDR3 is 17 residues long. The V gene's germline CDR1 is SGHRS and CDR2 YFSETQ. CDR3 DNA sequence: TGCGCCAGCAGCGTCTCTTCGGGAAGTGGTGTTAATTCACCCCTCCACTTT. It specifies CASSVSSGSGVNSPLHF.

The V and J genes are TRBV28 and TRBJ2-5; 8 bases match TRBD2. CDR1 is MDHEN, CDR2 SYDVKM, per germline. The CDR3 length is 13 residues. V was clipped by 7 bases and J by 5 bases; unmatched bases: 6. CDR3 coding DNA: TGTGCCAGCACCCGGGGGGGGATCGAGACCCAGTACTTC. Protein sequence: CASTRGGIETQYF.

The chain carries TRBV28 and TRBJ1-1; D not certain. CDR3 length: 14 amino acids. Trimming pared 1 base from V and 3 bases from J, leaving 9 bases between. Germline V gene sequence: CDR1 MDHEN, CDR2 SYDVKM. The CDR3 coding sequence is TGTGCCAGCAGTTTATTGGGCCCGGACACTGAAGCTTTCTTT. Its translation is CASSLLGPDTEAFF.

V and J are TRBV5-6 and TRBJ1-1; 7 nucleotides agree with TRBD1. The CDR3 consists of 13 residues. V lost 4 bases and J lost 11; bases outside the gene matches: 11. From germline, CDR1 is SGHDT and CDR2 YYEEEE. CDR3 amino acids: CASSRDRVGSAFF. The CDR3 DNA follows: TGTGCCAGCAGCCGGGACAGAGTGGGTTCGGCTTTCTTT.

This clone was detected once. The CDR3 nucleotides read TGTGCCAGCAGTTACAGGTTGCGGGAGGGCCACTACGAGCAGTACTTC. Amino acids: CASSYRLREGHYEQYF. The chain joins TRBV6-2 or TRBV6-3 to TRBJ2-7; 9 nucleotides match TRBD2. The CDR3 runs to 16 residues. Per germline, CDR1 MNHEY and CDR2 SVGEGT. V was pared by 2 bases and J by 3 bases, with 8 bases of the junction left unmatched.

The V and J genes are TRBV19 and TRBJ2-1; D possibly corresponds to TRBD2 (7 bases). Per the germline V gene, CDR1 is LNHDA and CDR2 is SQIVND (reference sequence). V lost 6 bases, J lost 1 base, and 16 bases lay in between. The CDR3 contains 16 residues. CDR3 region: CASSLTGGPSYNEQFF. The CDR3 DNA reads as TGTGCCAGTAGCCTGACGGGGGGCCCTTCCTACAATGAGCAGTTCTTC.

This chain uses TRBV18 with TRBJ1-6; D call uncertain. CDR1 and CDR2 (germline): KGHSH, LQKENI. The CDR3 covers 12 residues. V was cut by 5 bases and J by 15 bases, with 14 bases left in between. CDR3 in DNA: TGTGCCAGCTCATTAAGGGAGCTTGGCCTCCACTTT. Protein: CASSLRELGLHF.

The chain couples TRBV19 to TRBJ1-5; maybe TRBD1 (6 bases). The CDR3 contains 15 residues. CDR1 and CDR2 (germline): LNHDA, SQIVND (reference sequence). The V end lost 7 bases, the J end lost 7 bases, and 20 bases lay between the germline ends. The CDR3 loop reads CASTPGTPSSQPQHF. As DNA, the CDR3 is TGTGCCAGTACTCCCGGGACACCGTCGTCCCAGCCCCAGCATTTT.

A note on this clone: The CDR3 does not close with the conserved phenylalanine or tryptophan, likely indicating a read error. It is unclear where the CDR3 begins or ends on the DNA, so no DNA is shown, and the CDR3 is as TCRdb lists it. The J gene is TRBJ1-1, the V gene TRBV29-1. Per the germline V gene, CDR1 is SQVTM and CDR2 is ANQGSEA. The CDR3 length equals 13 residues, ends included. The CDR3 here is CSGSQAAGSVIPI.

This chain connects TRBV2 to TRBJ1-3; 8 bases fit TRBD1. J gave up 0 bases and V 6 bases, and 4 bases lay outside the gene matches. This CDR3 comprises 15 residues. The germline V gene encodes CDR1 SNHLY and CDR2 FYNNEI. The CDR3 bases are TGTGCCAGCAGCGCTACAGGGGGCTCTGGAAACACCATATATTTT. This codes for CASSATGGSGNTIYF.

V and J are TRBV19 and TRBJ1-6; 7 nucleotides agree with TRBD1. The V segment lost 6 bases and the J segment 7 bases; nucleotides outside the gene matches: 3. Germline V lookup: CDR1 LNHDA, CDR2 SQIVND (reference sequence). This CDR3 comprises 13 residues. CDR3 amino acids: CASRDRANSPLHF. The CDR3 bases are TGTGCCAGTAGAGACAGGGCGAATTCACCCCTCCACTTT.

The V and J genes are TRBV5-1 and TRBJ2-7, with D possibly matching TRBD1 (5 bases). V gave up 1 base and J gave up 3 bases, with 14 bases separating them. Germline-derived CDR1 and CDR2 are SGHRS and YFSETQ. CDR3 length: 15 amino acids. CDR3 protein: CASSLSLGQGYEQYF. The CDR3 bases are TGCGCCAGCAGCTTGAGTCTGGGTCAGGGCTACGAGCAGTACTTC.

The gene calls are TRBV6-2 or TRBV6-3 and TRBJ2-1; D possibly corresponds to TRBD1 (6 bases). Deletions cut 6 bases from V and 2 bases from J, with 11 bases between. The CDR3 length is 14 residues. CDR1 is MNHEY, CDR2 SVGEGT, per germline. Written as DNA, the CDR3 is TGTGCCAGCAGCCAGACAGGTCCCTACAATGAGCAGTTCTTC. As protein: CASSQTGPYNEQFF.

This clone was detected once. V usage is TRBV30 and J usage is TRBJ1-3; TRBD1 might be the D (5 bases). CDR3 length equals 19 residues. Deletions cut 3 bases from V and 0 bases from J, with 24 bases between. Looked up from germline, CDR1 is GTSNPN and CDR2 is SVGIG (reference sequence). The CDR3 region is CAWRRSSRGSPRSGNTIYF. The CDR3 DNA reads as TGTGCCTGGAGGAGGTCCTCACGGGGGAGTCCCCGCTCTGGAAACACCATATATTTT.

For this clone: A read error may account for a junction end that differs from germline. The chain uses TRBV6-1 and TRBJ1-5; D is perhaps TRBD1 (5 bases). The CDR3 spans 13 residues. Germline V gives CDR1 MNHNS, CDR2 SASEGT. In nucleotides, the CDR3 is TGTGCCAGCAGTGAACCCAACAGGCCCCCTAGGTATTTT. Translation: CASSEPNRPPRYF.